This TCR beta chain was obtained from a study of shared clonotypes between healthy human individuals. TCRdb keeps only in-frame clones here, not all; method: immunoSEQ multiplex PCR. The sample has over 95,000 clones, approximately 70% seen once. General observations from the study: It was only blood that was sampled, and tissue repertoires likely differ. Large sequencing depth failed to make sorted-subset sequencing complete, rarefaction showed.

The sample holds a few counts of this clone. The antigen is not known. Donors comprised healthy HIV-negative adults lacking recent acute infections or vaccinations. Germline CDR1 and CDR2: MDHEN and SYDVKM. CDR3 size: 15 residues. Trimming stripped 7 bases from V and 3 bases from J, with 18 bases between. The specimen was memory CD8+ T cells sorted from blood. The subset denotes: CD45RO+ cells pooled with CCR7-negative TemRA cells. This receptor was taken from a woman aged 25 to 45 in good health. The chain couples TRBV28 to TRBJ1-1; no reliable D call. CDR3 coding DNA: TGTGCCAGCACCCACTGGCGGGCGACGGACACTGAAGCTTTCTTT. It is translated as CASTHWRATDTEAFF.